Below are 3 T cell receptor beta chains sequenced from a single sample in a study of blood T cell repertoires in COVID-19. Only in-frame clones appear in the TCRdb table, and some are missing; sequencing was by immunoSEQ multiplex PCR. The table records 300,000 to 400,000 clones, more than 70% of them present only once. The sample was peripheral blood. These receptors originate from a woman in her 70s with COVID-19, enrolled during active disease.

This clone turned up a few times. Other nucleotide sequences in the sample specify the same CDR3. This chain uses TRBV10-3 with TRBJ1-1; a possible D gene is TRBD1 (5 bases). The CDR3 extends over 14 amino acids. The V and J ends lost 0 bases and 4 bases respectively, with 9 bases between them. Germline V lookup: CDR1 ENHRY, CDR2 SYGVKD. The CDR3 loop reads CAISESRGGTEAFF. The DNA of the CDR3 is TGTGCCATCAGTGAGTCGCGGGGGGGCACTGAAGCTTTCTTT.

The CDR3 region is CASSSPGGGRADTQYF. The CDR3 region has the DNA TGTGCCAGCAGCTCGCCGGGGGGGGGCCGCGCAGATACGCAGTATTTT. The chain couples TRBV7-2 to TRBJ2-3; TRBD2 agrees at 8 bases. The CDR3 is made up of 16 amino acids. The junction had 10 bases not matched to a gene; V was cut back by 4 bases and J by 4 bases. The germline gives CDR1 SGHTA, CDR2 FQGNSA.

The chain couples TRBV28 to TRBJ2-4; D is perhaps TRBD1 (5 bases). With 6 bases removed from V and 1 base from J, the gap between germline ends came to 16 bases. The CDR3 extends over 16 amino acids. The germline gives CDR1 MDHEN, CDR2 SYDVKM. The CDR3 here is CASRERGITAKNIQYF. For the CDR3, the DNA is TGTGCCAGCAGAGAAAGGGGTATTACGGCCAAAAACATTCAGTACTTC.